This T cell receptor (beta chain) comes out of a study of PD-L1 blockade in urothelial cancer. The table came from immunoSEQ multiplex PCR; TCRdb's copy has only in-frame clones and leaves some out. The sample holds some 42,000 clones, around 84% seen once. This clonotype was obtained from a man between 65 and 79 years old with urothelial cancer. The sample consisted of PBMCs, taken around atezolizumab (anti-PD-L1) treatment.

CDR3 residues: CASSSSPSTETQYF. The CDR3 nucleotides read TGTGCCAGCAGTTCATCACCATCTACGGAGACCCAGTACTTC. The rearrangement links TRBV28 to TRBJ2-5, with no clear D. This CDR3 region has 14 residues. Germline-derived CDR1 and CDR2 are MDHEN and SYDVKM. V gave up 4 bases and J gave up 5 bases, with 14 bases separating them. The full variable domain, in which reference TRBV28 and TRBJ2-5 provide the parts outside the CDR3, is DVKVTQSSRYLVKRTGEKVFLECVQDMDHENMFWYRQDPGLGLRLIYFSYDVKMKEKGDIPEGYSVSREKKERFSLILESASTNQTSMYLCASSSSPSTETQYFGPGTRLLVL.